This T cell receptor (beta chain) derives from a study of preoperative IRX-2 immunotherapy in early breast cancer. V lost 8 bases and J lost 7, with 17 bases in between. CDR1 is SGHVT, CDR2 SQSDAQ, per germline. The CDR3 contains 13 residues. The assay was immunoSEQ multiplex PCR, and TCRdb's table has in-frame clones only and misses some. The sample consists of roughly 27,000 clones, 75% to 80% of them appearing once. Treatment meaning: preoperative locoregional IRX-2 cytokine immunotherapy. Preoperative locoregional IRX-2 cytokine immunotherapy was tested in the phase Ib source study. The sequenced sample was lymph node tissue, obtained before IRX-2 immunotherapy. This rearrangement joins TRBV7-4 to TRBJ1-1; perhaps TRBD1 as D (6 bases). The source is a human donor with breast cancer. The CDR3 DNA is TGTGCCAGCCAGACAGGTGGGGTGAGTGAAGCTTTCTTT. It specifies CASQTGGVSEAFF. The entire variable domain, with the rest obtained from reference TRBV7-4 and TRBJ1-1, is as follows: GAGVSQSPRYKVAKRGRDVALRCDSISGHVTLYWYRQTLGQGSEVLTYSQSDAQRDKSGRPSGRFSAERPERSVSTLKIQRTEQGDSAVYLCASQTGGVSEAFFGQGTRLTVV.